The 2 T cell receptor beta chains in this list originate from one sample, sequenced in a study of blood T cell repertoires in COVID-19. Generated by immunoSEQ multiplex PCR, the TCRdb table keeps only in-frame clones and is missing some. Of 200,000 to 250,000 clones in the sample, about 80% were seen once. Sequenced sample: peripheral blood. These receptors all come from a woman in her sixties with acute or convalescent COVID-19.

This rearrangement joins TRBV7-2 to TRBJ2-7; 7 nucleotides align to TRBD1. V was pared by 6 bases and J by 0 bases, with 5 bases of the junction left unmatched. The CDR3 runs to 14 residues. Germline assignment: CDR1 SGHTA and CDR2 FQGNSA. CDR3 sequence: CASSRDRASYEQYF. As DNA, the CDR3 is TGTGCCAGCAGTAGGGACAGAGCCTCCTACGAGCAGTACTTC.

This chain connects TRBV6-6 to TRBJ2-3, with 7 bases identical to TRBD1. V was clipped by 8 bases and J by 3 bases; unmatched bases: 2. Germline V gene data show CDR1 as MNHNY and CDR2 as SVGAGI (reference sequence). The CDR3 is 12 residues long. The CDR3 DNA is TGTGCCAGCCAACAGGGGACAGATACGCAGTATTTT. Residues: CASQQGTDTQYF.